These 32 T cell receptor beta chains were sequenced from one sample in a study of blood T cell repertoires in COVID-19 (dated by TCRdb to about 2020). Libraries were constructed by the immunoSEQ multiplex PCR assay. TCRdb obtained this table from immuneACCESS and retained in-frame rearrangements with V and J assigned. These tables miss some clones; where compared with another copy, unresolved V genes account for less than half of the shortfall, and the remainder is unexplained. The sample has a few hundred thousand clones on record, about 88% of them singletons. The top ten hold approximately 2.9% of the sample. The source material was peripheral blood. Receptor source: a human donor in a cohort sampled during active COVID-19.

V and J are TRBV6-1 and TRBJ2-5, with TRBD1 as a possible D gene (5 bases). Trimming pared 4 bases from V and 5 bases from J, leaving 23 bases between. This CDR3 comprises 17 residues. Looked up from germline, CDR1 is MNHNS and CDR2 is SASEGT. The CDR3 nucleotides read TGTGCCAGCAGTGTACAGTTCAGGGTCCTACCCTGGGAGACCCAGTACTTC. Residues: CASSVQFRVLPWETQYF.

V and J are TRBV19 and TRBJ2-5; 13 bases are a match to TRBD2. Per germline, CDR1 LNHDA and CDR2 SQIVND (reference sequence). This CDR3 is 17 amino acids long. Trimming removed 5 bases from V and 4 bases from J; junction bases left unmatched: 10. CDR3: CASSPLWTSGSTETQYF. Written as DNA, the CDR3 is TGTGCCAGTAGTCCTCTATGGACTAGCGGGAGTACAGAGACCCAGTACTTC.

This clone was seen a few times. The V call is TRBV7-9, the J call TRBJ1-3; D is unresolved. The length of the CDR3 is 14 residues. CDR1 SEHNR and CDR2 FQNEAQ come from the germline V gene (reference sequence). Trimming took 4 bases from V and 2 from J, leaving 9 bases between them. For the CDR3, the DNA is TGTGCCAGCAGCTCCTTGGGCCCTGGAAACACCATATATTTT. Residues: CASSSLGPGNTIYF. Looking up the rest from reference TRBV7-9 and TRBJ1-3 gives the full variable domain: DTGVSQNPRHKITKRGQNVTFRCDPISEHNRLYWYRQTLGQGPEFLTYFQNEAQLEKSRLLSDRFSAERPKGSFSTLEIQRTEQGDSAMYLCASSSLGPGNTIYFGEGSWLTVV.

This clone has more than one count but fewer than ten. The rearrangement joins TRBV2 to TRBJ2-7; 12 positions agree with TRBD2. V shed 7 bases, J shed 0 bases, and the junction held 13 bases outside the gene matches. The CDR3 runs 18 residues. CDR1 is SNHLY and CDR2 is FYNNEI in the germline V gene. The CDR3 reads CASTRGLAGPLSSYEQYF. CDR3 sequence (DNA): TGTGCCAGCACTAGAGGACTAGCGGGGCCCCTTTCCTCCTACGAGCAGTACTTC.

In DNA form, the CDR3 reads TGCAGCGTTGGGAGGGACAGGGATGTCGGCGAGCAGTACTTC. Translated, it gives CSVGRDRDVGEQYF. The rearrangement links TRBV29-1 to TRBJ2-7; 9 nucleotides agree with TRBD1. Germline V gives CDR1 SQVTM, CDR2 ANQGSEA. The CDR3 spans 14 residues. Germline trimming cut 4 bases from V and 6 bases from J; bases unmatched to any gene: 10.

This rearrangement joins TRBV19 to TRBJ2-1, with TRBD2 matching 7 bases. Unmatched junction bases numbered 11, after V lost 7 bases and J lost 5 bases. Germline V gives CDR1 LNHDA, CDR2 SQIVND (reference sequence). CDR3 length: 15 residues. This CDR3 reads CASTLGLGSNNEQFF. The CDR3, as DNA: TGTGCCAGTACGCTCGGACTAGGGTCCAACAATGAGCAGTTCTTC.

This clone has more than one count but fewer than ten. CDR3 sequence: CASSLVPVNSGANVLTF. CDR3 in DNA: TGCGCCAGCAGCTTGGTACCGGTAAATTCTGGGGCCAACGTCCTGACTTTC. This chain uses TRBV5-1 with TRBJ2-6; no definite D call. Trimming pared 0 bases from V and 1 base from J, leaving 11 bases between. The CDR3 is 17 residues long. CDR1 SGHRS and CDR2 YFSETQ come from the germline V gene.

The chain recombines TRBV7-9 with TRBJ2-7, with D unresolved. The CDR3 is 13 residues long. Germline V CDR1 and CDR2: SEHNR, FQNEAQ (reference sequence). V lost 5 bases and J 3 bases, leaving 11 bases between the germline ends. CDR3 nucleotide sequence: TGTGCCAGCAGCCCACAGAGTCACTACGAGCAGTACTTC. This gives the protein CASSPQSHYEQYF.

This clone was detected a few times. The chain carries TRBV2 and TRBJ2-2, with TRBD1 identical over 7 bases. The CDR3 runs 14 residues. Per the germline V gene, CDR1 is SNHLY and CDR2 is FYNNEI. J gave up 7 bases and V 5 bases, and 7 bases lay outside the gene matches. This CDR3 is CASSRRPGGGELFF. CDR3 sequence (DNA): TGTGCCAGCAGTCGCCGACCAGGGGGCGGGGAGCTGTTTTTT.

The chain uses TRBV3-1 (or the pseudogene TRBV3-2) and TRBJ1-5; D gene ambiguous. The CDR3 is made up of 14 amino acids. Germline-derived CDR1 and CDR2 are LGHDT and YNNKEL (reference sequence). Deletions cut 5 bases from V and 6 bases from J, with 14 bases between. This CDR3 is CASSSTRLGQPQHF. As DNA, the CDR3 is TGTGCCAGCAGCTCCACTAGATTAGGTCAGCCCCAGCATTTT.

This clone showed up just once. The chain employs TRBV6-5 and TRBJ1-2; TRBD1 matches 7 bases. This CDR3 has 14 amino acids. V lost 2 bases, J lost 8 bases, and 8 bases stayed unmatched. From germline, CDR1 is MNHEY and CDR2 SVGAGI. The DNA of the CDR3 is TGTGCCAGCAGTTACCAACCAGGGGGTGAAGGCTACACCTTC. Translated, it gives CASSYQPGGEGYTF.

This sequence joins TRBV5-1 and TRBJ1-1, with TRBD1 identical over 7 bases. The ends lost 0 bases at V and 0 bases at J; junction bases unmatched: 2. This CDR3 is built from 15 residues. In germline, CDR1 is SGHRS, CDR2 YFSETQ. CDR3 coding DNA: TGCGCCAGCAGCTTGGCCGGGACAGTGAACACTGAAGCTTTCTTT. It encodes CASSLAGTVNTEAFF. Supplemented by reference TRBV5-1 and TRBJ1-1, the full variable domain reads KAGVTQTPRYLIKTRGQQVTLSCSPISGHRSVSWYQQTPGQGLQFLFEYFSETQRNKGNFPGRFSGRQFSNSRSEMNVSTLELGDSALYLCASSLAGTVNTEAFFGQGTRLTVV.

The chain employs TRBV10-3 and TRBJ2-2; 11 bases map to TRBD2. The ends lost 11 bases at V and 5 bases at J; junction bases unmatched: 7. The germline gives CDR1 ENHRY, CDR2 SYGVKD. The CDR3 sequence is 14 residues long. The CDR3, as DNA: TGTGCCGCCCGGACTAGCGGGTTAACCGGGGAGCTGTTTTTT. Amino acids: CAARTSGLTGELFF.

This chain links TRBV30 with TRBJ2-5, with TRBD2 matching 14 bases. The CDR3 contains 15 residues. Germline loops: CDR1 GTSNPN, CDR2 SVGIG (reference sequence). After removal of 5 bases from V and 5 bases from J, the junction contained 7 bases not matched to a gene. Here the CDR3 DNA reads TGTGCCTGGGGGACTAGCGGGAGAGGTCGGGAGACCCAGTACTTC. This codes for CAWGTSGRGRETQYF.

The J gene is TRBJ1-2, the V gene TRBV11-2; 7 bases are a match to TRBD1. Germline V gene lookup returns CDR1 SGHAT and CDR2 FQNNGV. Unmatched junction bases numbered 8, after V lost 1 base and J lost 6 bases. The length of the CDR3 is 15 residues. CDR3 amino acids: CASSLGDEGADGYTF. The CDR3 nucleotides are TGTGCCAGCAGCTTAGGGGATGAGGGGGCTGATGGCTACACCTTC.

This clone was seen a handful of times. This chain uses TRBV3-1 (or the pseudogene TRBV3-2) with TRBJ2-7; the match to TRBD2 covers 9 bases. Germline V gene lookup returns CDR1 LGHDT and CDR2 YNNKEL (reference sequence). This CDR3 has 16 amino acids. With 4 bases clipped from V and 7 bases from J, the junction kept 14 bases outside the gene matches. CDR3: CASSPPRGAGGQEQYF. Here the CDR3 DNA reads TGTGCCAGCAGCCCCCCCCGTGGGGCGGGGGGGCAAGAGCAGTACTTC.

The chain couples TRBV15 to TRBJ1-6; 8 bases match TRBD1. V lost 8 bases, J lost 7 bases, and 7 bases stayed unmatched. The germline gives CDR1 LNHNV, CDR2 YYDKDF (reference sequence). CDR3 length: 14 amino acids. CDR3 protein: CATGTGQENSPLHF. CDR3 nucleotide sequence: TGTGCCACCGGAACGGGACAGGAAAATTCACCCCTCCACTTT.

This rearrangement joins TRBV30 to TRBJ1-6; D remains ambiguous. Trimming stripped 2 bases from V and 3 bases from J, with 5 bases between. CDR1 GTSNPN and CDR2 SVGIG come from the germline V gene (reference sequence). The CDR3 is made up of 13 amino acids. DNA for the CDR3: TGTGCCTGGAGTTCCGGCTATAATTCACCCCTCCACTTT. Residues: CAWSSGYNSPLHF.

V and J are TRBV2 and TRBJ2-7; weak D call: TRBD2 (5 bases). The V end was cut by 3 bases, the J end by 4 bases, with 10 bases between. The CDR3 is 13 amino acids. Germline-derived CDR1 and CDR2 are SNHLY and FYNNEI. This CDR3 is CASSDGLAYEQYF. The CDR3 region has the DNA TGTGCCAGCAGTGACGGCCTAGCTTACGAGCAGTACTTC.

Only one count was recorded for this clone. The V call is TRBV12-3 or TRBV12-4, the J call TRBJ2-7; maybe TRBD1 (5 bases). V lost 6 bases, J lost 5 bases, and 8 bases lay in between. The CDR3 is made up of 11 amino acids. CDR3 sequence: CASSMTDEQYF. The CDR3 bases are TGTGCCAGCAGCATGACAGACGAGCAGTACTTC.

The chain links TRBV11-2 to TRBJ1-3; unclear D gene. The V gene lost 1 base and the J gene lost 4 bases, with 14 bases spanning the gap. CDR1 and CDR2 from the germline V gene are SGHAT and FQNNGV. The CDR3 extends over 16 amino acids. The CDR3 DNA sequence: TGTGCCAGCAGCTTAGGGGCCATCGCACGCGGAAACACCATATATTTT. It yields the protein CASSLGAIARGNTIYF.

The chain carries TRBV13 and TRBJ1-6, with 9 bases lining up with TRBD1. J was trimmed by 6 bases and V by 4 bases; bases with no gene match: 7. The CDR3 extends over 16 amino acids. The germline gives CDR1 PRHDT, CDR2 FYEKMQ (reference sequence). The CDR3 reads CASSYRTGEGNSPLHF. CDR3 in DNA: TGTGCCAGCAGCTATCGGACAGGGGAAGGTAATTCACCCCTCCACTTT.

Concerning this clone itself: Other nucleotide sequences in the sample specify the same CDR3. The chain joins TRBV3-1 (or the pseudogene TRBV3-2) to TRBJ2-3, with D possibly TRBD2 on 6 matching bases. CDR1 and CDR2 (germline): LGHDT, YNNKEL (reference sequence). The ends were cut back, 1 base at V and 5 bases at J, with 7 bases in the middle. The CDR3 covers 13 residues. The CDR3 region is CASSQGRGDTQYF. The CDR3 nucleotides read TGTGCCAGCAGCCAAGGGAGGGGAGATACGCAGTATTTT.

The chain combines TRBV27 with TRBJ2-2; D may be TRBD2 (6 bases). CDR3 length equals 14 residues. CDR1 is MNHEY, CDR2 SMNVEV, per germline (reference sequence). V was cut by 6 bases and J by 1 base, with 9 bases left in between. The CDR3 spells CASRGLQNTGELFF. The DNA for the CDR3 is TGTGCCAGCAGGGGACTTCAGAACACCGGGGAGCTGTTTTTT.

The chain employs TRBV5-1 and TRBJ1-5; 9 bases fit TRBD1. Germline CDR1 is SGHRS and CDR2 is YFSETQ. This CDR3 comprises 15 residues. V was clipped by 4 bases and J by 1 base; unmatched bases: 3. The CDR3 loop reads CASSVGTGSNQPQHF. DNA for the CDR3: TGCGCCAGCAGCGTTGGGACAGGGAGCAATCAGCCCCAGCATTTT.

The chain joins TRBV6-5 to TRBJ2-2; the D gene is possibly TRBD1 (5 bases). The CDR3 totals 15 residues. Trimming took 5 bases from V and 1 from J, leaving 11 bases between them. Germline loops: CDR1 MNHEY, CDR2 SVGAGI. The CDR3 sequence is CASSRGVQNTGELFF. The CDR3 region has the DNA TGTGCCAGCAGTAGGGGTGTCCAGAACACCGGGGAGCTGTTTTTT.

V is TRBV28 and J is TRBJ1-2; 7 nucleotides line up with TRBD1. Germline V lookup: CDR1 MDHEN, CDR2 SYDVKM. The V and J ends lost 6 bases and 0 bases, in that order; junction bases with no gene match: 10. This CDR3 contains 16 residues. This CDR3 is CASSHEWTGANYGYTF. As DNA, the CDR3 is TGTGCCAGCAGCCATGAATGGACAGGCGCTAACTATGGCTACACCTTC.

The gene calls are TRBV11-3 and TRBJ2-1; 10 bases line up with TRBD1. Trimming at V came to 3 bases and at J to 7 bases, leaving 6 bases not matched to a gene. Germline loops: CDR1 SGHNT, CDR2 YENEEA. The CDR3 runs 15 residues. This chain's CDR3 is CASSFGTGVINEQFF. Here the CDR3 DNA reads TGTGCCAGCAGCTTTGGGACAGGGGTGATAAATGAGCAGTTCTTC. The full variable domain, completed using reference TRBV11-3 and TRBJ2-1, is EAGVVQSPRYKIIEKKQPVAFWCNPISGHNTLYWYLQNLGQGPELLIRYENEEAVDDSQLPKDRFSAERLKGVDSTLKIQPAELGDSAVYLCASSFGTGVINEQFFGPGTRLTVL.

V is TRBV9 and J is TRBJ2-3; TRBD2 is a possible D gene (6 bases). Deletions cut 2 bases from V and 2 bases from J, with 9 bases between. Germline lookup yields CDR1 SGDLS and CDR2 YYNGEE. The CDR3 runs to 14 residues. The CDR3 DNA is TGTGCCAGCAGCGTTCGGACTAACACAGATACGCAGTATTTT. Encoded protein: CASSVRTNTDTQYF.

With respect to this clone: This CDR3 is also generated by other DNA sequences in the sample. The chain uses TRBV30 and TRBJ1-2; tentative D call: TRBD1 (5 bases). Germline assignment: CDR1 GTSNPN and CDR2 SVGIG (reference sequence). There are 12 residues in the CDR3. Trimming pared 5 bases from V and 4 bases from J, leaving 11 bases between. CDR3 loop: CAWGRQGYGYTF. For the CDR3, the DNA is TGTGCCTGGGGCCGGCAGGGCTATGGCTACACCTTC.

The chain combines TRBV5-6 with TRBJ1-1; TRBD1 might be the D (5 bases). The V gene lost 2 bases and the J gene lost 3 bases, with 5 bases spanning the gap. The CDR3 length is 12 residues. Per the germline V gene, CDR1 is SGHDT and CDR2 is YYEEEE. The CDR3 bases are TGTGCCAGCAGCTTCAGGGACACTGAAGCTTTCTTT. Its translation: CASSFRDTEAFF.

The CDR3: CASSTDRRGRDNEQFF. The CDR3 bases are TGTGCCAGTAGTACCGACCGTAGAGGGAGGGACAATGAGCAGTTCTTC. V usage is TRBV19 and J usage is TRBJ2-1, with 7 positions matching TRBD2. Germline V gene sequence: CDR1 LNHDA, CDR2 SQIVND (reference sequence). Trimming took 4 bases from V and 5 from J; bases not matched to a gene: 11. The CDR3 extends over 16 amino acids.